Listed below are T cell receptor beta chains from one sample, sequenced in a study of blood T cell repertoires in COVID-19. Here immunoSEQ multiplex PCR was the method, and the copy in TCRdb shows in-frame clones only, minus some. The sample includes 150,000 to 200,000 clones, over 80% of them seen just once. Sequenced sample: peripheral blood. The receptors were gathered from a woman in her 70s with acute or convalescent COVID-19. Both conserved end residues are part of each CDR3. A D gene is named only where the DNA matches it firmly. Not every row has a clone size; where given, it reads once, few, many or a size class.

V	size	D	J	CDR3	DNA
TRBV29-1	few	TRBD1	TRBJ1-1	CSVITDRANTEAFF	TGCAGCGTGATAACCGACAGGGCTAACACTGAAGCTTTCTTT
TRBV7-2	-	TRBD2	TRBJ2-7	CASSSNSGRYEQYF	TGTGCCAGCAGCTCCAATAGCGGGAGATACGAGCAGTACTTC
TRBV3-1/TRBV3-2	-	-	TRBJ2-7	CASSQGSGIYYEQYF	TGTGCCAGCAGCCAAGGGTCGGGGATATACTACGAGCAGTACTTC
TRBV11-2	-	TRBD1	TRBJ2-5	CASSLGQGAVGGTQYF	TGTGCCAGCAGCCTAGGACAGGGGGCAGTTGGAGGGACCCAGTACTTC
TRBV29-1	-	TRBD1	TRBJ2-7	CSVEGGTGSYEQYF	TGCAGCGTTGAAGGAGGGACAGGGTCCTACGAGCAGTACTTC
TRBV3-1/TRBV3-2	-	-	TRBJ2-3	CASSPWGVTDTQYF	TGTGCCAGCAGCCCCTGGGGGGTCACAGATACGCAGTATTTT
TRBV6-5	-	-	TRBJ1-6	CASSSLAGSPLHF	TGTGCCAGCAGTTCCCTTGCAGGTTCACCCCTCCACTTT
TRBV19	-	-	TRBJ1-6	CASSIQGLHSPLHF	TGTGCCAGTAGTATACAGGGTTTACATTCACCCCTCCACTTT
TRBV28	-	-	TRBJ1-2	CASSLAGANYGYTF	TGTGCCAGCAGTTTAGCAGGGGCGAACTATGGCTACACCTTC
TRBV30	once	-	TRBJ1-5	CAWSDRVPNQPQHF	TGTGCCTGGAGTGACAGGGTCCCCAATCAGCCCCAGCATTTT
TRBV2	-	TRBD1	TRBJ2-3	CASSLRQGTDTQYF	TGTGCCAGCAGTCTAAGACAGGGAACAGATACGCAGTATTTT
TRBV18	-	TRBD2	TRBJ2-1	CASSPLLAGGVGSYNEQFF	TGTGCCAGCTCACCATTACTAGCGGGAGGGGTCGGCTCCTACAATGAGCAGTTCTTC
TRBV3-1/TRBV3-2	few	TRBD1	TRBJ1-2	CASSPTGPNYGYTF	TGTGCCAGCAGTCCGACAGGGCCAAACTATGGCTACACCTTC
TRBV27	-	TRBD1	TRBJ2-2	CASSLSRTGQGERTGELFF	TGTGCCAGCAGTTTATCCCGGACCGGACAGGGGGAGAGGACCGGGGAGCTGTTTTTT
TRBV6-5	once	TRBD1	TRBJ1-2	CASSTGAHGYTF	TGTGCCAGCAGTACAGGGGCACATGGCTACACCTTC
TRBV29-1	few	-	TRBJ2-7	CSAIRQVPDEQYF	TGCAGCGCTATAAGACAGGTCCCCGACGAGCAGTACTTC
TRBV7-2	-	TRBD2	TRBJ2-5	CASSFPGGHQETQYF	TGTGCCAGCAGCTTCCCGGGAGGCCACCAAGAGACCCAGTACTTC
TRBV6-1	-	TRBD1	TRBJ1-1	CASSEDRIRPEAFF	TGTGCCAGCAGTGAGGACAGGATACGCCCTGAAGCTTTCTTT
TRBV6-5	-	TRBD1	TRBJ2-7	CASSYDRAYEQYF	TGTGCCAGCAGTTACGACAGGGCCTACGAGCAGTACTTC
TRBV2	-	TRBD2	TRBJ2-1	CASREGLAVYEQFF	TGTGCCAGCAGGGAGGGACTAGCAGTCTATGAGCAGTTCTTC
TRBV5-1	-	-	TRBJ2-2	CASSSLGQGDTGELFF	TGCGCCAGCAGCTCCCTTGGGCAAGGGGACACCGGGGAGCTGTTTTTT
TRBV5-1	-	TRBD2	TRBJ2-3	CASSSYPGGSTDTQYF	TGCGCCAGCAGCTCTTACCCGGGGGGGTCCACAGATACGCAGTATTTT
TRBV28	-	TRBD2	TRBJ2-7	CASSIRGEMGEQYF	TGTGCCAGCAGTATACGGGGGGAAATGGGCGAGCAGTACTTC
TRBV9	-	-	TRBJ2-3	CASSVVLAGGTDTQYF	TGTGCCAGCAGCGTAGTTCTAGCAGGTGGCACAGATACGCAGTATTTT
TRBV28	-	TRBD1	TRBJ2-1	CASSLFRDRVYYNEQFF	TGTGCCAGCAGTTTATTTAGGGACAGGGTTTATTACAATGAGCAGTTCTTC
TRBV5-4	-	-	TRBJ1-6	CASSSGANSPLHF	TGTGCCAGCAGCTCCGGAGCCAATTCACCCCTCCACTTT
TRBV28	-	-	TRBJ2-4	CASSHGTLAGIQYF	TGTGCCAGCAGCCATGGCACACTAGCTGGCATTCAGTACTTC
TRBV30	-	-	TRBJ2-6	CAHRTTGANVLTF	TGTGCCCACCGGACAACCGGGGCCAACGTCCTGACTTTC
TRBV23-1	few	TRBD2	TRBJ2-5	CASPKKGRGGETQYF	TGCGCCAGTCCTAAAAAAGGGAGGGGAGGAGAGACCCAGTACTTC
TRBV4-1	-	TRBD1	TRBJ1-2	CASSQEAGTALFNGYTF	TGCGCCAGCAGCCAAGAGGCCGGGACAGCCCTATTTAATGGCTACACCTTC
TRBV4-1	-	TRBD2	TRBJ2-1	CASSHRGGLAINEQFF	TGCGCCAGCAGCCACCGAGGAGGACTAGCGATCAATGAGCAGTTCTTC
TRBV29-1	-	-	TRBJ2-7	CSVLAGRLEQYF	TGCAGCGTTTTGGCAGGGAGGCTCGAGCAGTACTTC
TRBV11-2	-	TRBD1	TRBJ1-6	CASRTGQGGDSPLHF	TGTGCCAGCAGGACCGGACAGGGGGGGGATTCACCCCTCCACTTT
TRBV19	-	TRBD1	TRBJ2-7	CASSPGQGNHEQYF	TGTGCCAGTAGTCCGGGACAGGGTAACCACGAGCAGTACTTC
TRBV19	-	-	TRBJ1-2	CASSIPGGGNYGYTF	TGTGCCAGTAGTATCCCCGGGGGGGGGAACTATGGCTACACCTTC
TRBV4-1	-	-	TRBJ2-7	CASSQLAVSYEQYF	TGCGCCAGCAGCCAATTGGCAGTCTCCTACGAGCAGTACTTC
TRBV18	-	-	TRBJ2-3	CASSPSSSTDTQYF	TGTGCCAGCTCACCGTCGAGTAGCACAGATACGCAGTATTTT
TRBV30	-	-	TRBJ1-6	CAWSMDSSYNSPLHF	TGTGCCTGGAGTATGGACAGCTCCTATAATTCACCCCTCCACTTT
TRBV27	-	TRBD1	TRBJ1-1	CASNRQGPNTEAFF	TGTGCCAGCAACCGACAGGGACCGAACACTGAAGCTTTCTTT
TRBV5-1	-	TRBD2	TRBJ2-3	CASSLAGELTDTQYF	TGCGCCAGCAGCTTAGCGGGGGAGCTCACAGATACGCAGTATTTT
TRBV5-1	many	-	TRBJ1-1	CASSLQVENTEAFF	TGCGCCAGCAGCTTGCAGGTGGAGAACACTGAAGCTTTCTTT
TRBV6-5	-	-	TRBJ1-6	CASSRGINSPLHF	TGTGCCAGCAGTCGAGGGATAAATTCACCCCTCCACTTT
TRBV7-2	-	-	TRBJ2-7	CASSLLGVIESYEQYF	TGTGCCAGCAGCCTCTTAGGGGTAATCGAGTCTTACGAGCAGTACTTC